A single sample is the source of the 13 T cell receptor beta chains below, sequenced in a study of cytomegalovirus exposure and HLA in healthy donors. PCR amplification relied on 60 Vbeta primers (plus 13 Jbeta primers). TCRdb's table, derived via immunoSEQ multiplex PCR, lists solely in-frame clones and lacks some. The table includes approximately 160,000 clones, under 70% detected once. Material for sequencing was PBMCs. The receptors come from a woman aged 40 to 50 in good health and CMV-seropositive.

There are a few counts of this clone. The chain uses TRBV5-6 and TRBJ2-3; TRBD1 might be the D (6 bases). The CDR3 sequence is 14 residues long. Germline values: CDR1 SGHDT, CDR2 YYEEEE. Trimming stripped 2 bases from V and 5 bases from J, with 12 bases between. In DNA, the CDR3 is TGTGCCAGCAGCTTCCCAGGGGTAGGAGATACGCAGTATTTT. Translation: CASSFPGVGDTQYF.

The chain has TRBV19 and TRBJ1-5; D is undetermined. CDR1 is LNHDA and CDR2 is SQIVND in the germline V gene (reference sequence). The CDR3 contains 13 residues. The V end lost 7 bases, the J end lost 5 bases, and 12 bases lay between the germline ends. The DNA of the CDR3 is TGTGCCAGTACTCCCGGCGGGTATCAGCCCCAGCATTTT. Its protein product is CASTPGGYQPQHF. Full variable domain (remainder filled in from reference TRBV19 and TRBJ1-5): DGGITQSPKYLFRKEGQNVTLSCEQNLNHDAMYWYRQDPGQGLRLIYYSQIVNDFQKGDIAEGYSVSREKKESFPLTVTSAQKNPTAFYLCASTPGGYQPQHFGDGTRLSIL.

The rearrangement uses TRBV7-8 and TRBJ1-5; 9 bases align to TRBD1. V trimming: 3 bases; J trimming: 3 bases; junction bases outside the gene matches: 9. The CDR3 is 17 residues long. The germline V gene encodes CDR1 SGHVS and CDR2 FQNEAQ. In DNA, the CDR3 is TGTGCCAGCAGCTTTGGGCAACAGGGGGCTAACAATCAGCCCCAGCATTTT. Protein: CASSFGQQGANNQPQHF.

V usage is TRBV6-6 and J usage is TRBJ1-4; D uncertain. Germline-derived CDR1 and CDR2 are MNHNY and SVGAGI (reference sequence). This CDR3 has 13 amino acids. With 2 bases removed from V and 2 bases from J, the gap between germline ends came to 3 bases. CDR3: CASSYPTNEKLFF. CDR3 sequence (DNA): TGTGCCAGCAGTTACCCGACTAATGAAAAACTGTTTTTT.

The gene calls are TRBV10-3 and TRBJ1-1; D is unresolved. The CDR3 contains 13 residues. Germline-derived CDR1 and CDR2 are ENHRY and SYGVKD. With 0 bases removed from V and 8 bases from J, the gap between germline ends came to 10 bases. The chain's CDR3 is CAISESEGTEAFF. The CDR3 coding sequence is TGTGCCATCAGTGAGTCGGAGGGCACCGAAGCTTTCTTT.

This sequence joins TRBV2 and TRBJ1-4; D uncertain. Trimming pared 6 bases from V and 4 bases from J, leaving 12 bases between. The CDR3 totals 14 residues. Per germline, CDR1 SNHLY and CDR2 FYNNEI. In nucleotides, the CDR3 is TGTGCCAGCAGGGTTTTGGGCCTTAATGAAAAACTGTTTTTT. This encodes CASRVLGLNEKLFF.

V is TRBV5-1 and J is TRBJ2-2; D unclear. Germline loops: CDR1 SGHRS, CDR2 YFSETQ. The CDR3 contains 14 residues. V lost 1 base, J lost 6 bases, and 10 bases lay in between. The CDR3 protein is CASSLSPPAGELFF. CDR3 in DNA: TGCGCCAGCAGCTTGTCTCCTCCGGCCGGGGAGCTGTTTTTT.

The genes are TRBV6-5 and TRBJ1-6; 9 nucleotides align to TRBD1. This CDR3 has 14 residues. Trimming took 8 bases from V and 10 from J; bases not matched to a gene: 9. The V gene's germline CDR1 is MNHEY and CDR2 SVGAGI. The CDR3 sequence: CASGSGQGDSPLHF. The DNA for the CDR3 is TGTGCCAGCGGCTCGGGACAGGGTGACTCACCCCTCCACTTT.

The gene calls are TRBV18 and TRBJ2-3; TRBD2 matches 8 bases. CDR1 KGHSH and CDR2 LQKENI come from the germline V gene. CDR3 length equals 16 residues. V gave up 4 bases and J gave up 4 bases; unmatched junction bases: 10. CDR3 region: CASSLFPSGGSDTQYF. CDR3 nucleotide sequence: TGTGCCAGCTCACTGTTCCCCAGCGGGGGATCAGATACGCAGTATTTT.

The chain couples TRBV15 to TRBJ1-1, with D uncertain. The germline CDR1 and CDR2 sequences are LNHNV and YYDKDF (reference sequence). This CDR3 contains 12 residues. V was clipped by 3 bases and J by 8 bases, with 10 bases between them. Written as DNA, the CDR3 is TGTGCCACCAGCAGTCCCGACGGGGAAGCTTTCTTT. Translated, it gives CATSSPDGEAFF.

The V and J genes are TRBV6-5 and TRBJ2-7, with 10 bases identical to TRBD2. Germline-derived CDR1 and CDR2 are MNHEY and SVGAGI. This CDR3 has 15 amino acids. J gave up 4 bases and V 2 bases, and 5 bases lay outside the gene matches. CDR3 nucleotide sequence: TGTGCCAGCAGTTACGTGCCTAGCGGGAGTTACGAGCAGTACTTC. Its translation: CASSYVPSGSYEQYF.

The chain carries TRBV7-2 and TRBJ2-5; the D is unclear. The J call is uncertain, as TRBJ2-7 better fits the DNA end. Germline V CDR1 and CDR2: SGHTA, FQGNSA. This CDR3 has 11 amino acids. Here the CDR3 reads CASSLLYEQYF. Here the CDR3 DNA reads TGTGCCAGCAGCTTACTCTACGAGCAGTACTTC.

This chain uses TRBV11-2 with TRBJ2-1; D gene ambiguous. With 1 base removed from V and 0 bases from J, the gap between germline ends came to 7 bases. The CDR3 is made up of 15 amino acids. Germline V gene sequence: CDR1 SGHAT, CDR2 FQNNGV. CDR3 DNA sequence: TGTGCCAGCAGCTTAGCCCCAGGCTCCTACAATGAGCAGTTCTTC. This sequence encodes CASSLAPGSYNEQFF.